The clone carrying this TCR beta chain was counted a few times. Its antigen is unknown. Those patients with uncontrolled infection, other autoimmune disease, pregnancy or lactation were excluded. Out of approximately 10 ml of fresh peripheral blood came the PBMCs. This entry belongs to a study of T cells in Graves' hyperthyroidism and ophthalmopathy. Regarding the study as a whole: Prediction of ophthalmopathy progression came a median roughly 7.1 months pre-onset.

Amplified TCR beta CDR3 regions came from RNA transcripts. The HTBI set primed first-round TCR CDR3 RT-PCR. MiXCR was run by TCRdb on the multiplex PCR reads, yielding one entry per CDR3 protein. Among approximately 630,000 distinct CDR3 sequences listed, roughly 15% were seen once. V was cut by 8 bases and J by 4 bases, with 24 bases left in between. This CDR3 is 16 amino acids long. CDR1 and CDR2 (germline): SQVTM, ANQGSEA. The sequenced sample consisted of blood. This TCR was recovered from a woman aged 25 to 39 with Graves' hyperthyroidism. The chain recombines TRBV29-1 with TRBJ2-1; D is tentatively TRBD1 or TRBD2 (5 bases each). The CDR3 reads CSIIPGFGGNYNEQFF. The CDR3 coding sequence is TGCAGCATCATCCCAGGGTTTGGAGGAAATTACAATGAGCAGTTCTTC.